This TCR beta chain was recovered during a study of shared clonotypes between healthy human individuals. Study as a whole: There were three CD4 naive, three CD4 memory, two CD8 naive and one CD8 memory plates per donor.

CD45RO-negative, CCR7-selected cells formed the naive CD8 fraction, which excluded terminally differentiated effector memory CD45RA+ cells. In the authors' methods: ImmunoSEQ sequences covered only the junction and lacked quality scores; filtering therefore differed. This table comes from immunoSEQ multiplex PCR, and its TCRdb copy is limited to in-frame clones, with some not included. V and J calls plus clone size are reproduced from that table; the DNA served to infer D and trimming. Altogether hundreds of thousands of clones are present, just under 97% being singletons, with the ten largest covering about 0.11%. This CDR3 is built from 13 residues. V was trimmed by 5 bases and J by 1 base, leaving 9 bases between them. Germline values: CDR1 MNHEY, CDR2 SMNVEV (reference sequence).

The receptor's source is a woman in her 30s in good health. V and J are TRBV27 and TRBJ2-7, with D tentatively TRBD1 (5 bases). Sequenced sample: naive CD8+ T cells sorted from blood. The CDR3 region is CASSIDSSYEQYF. DNA of the CDR3: TGTGCCAGCAGTATAGACAGTTCCTACGAGCAGTACTTC.